This T cell receptor beta chain was captured by sequencing in a study of blood T cell repertoires in COVID-19. Overall study: PBMCs, B-cell-depleted T cells, or T cells provided the cDNA or gDNA that made up the material.

Germline V CDR1 and CDR2: SGHRS, YFSETQ. Trimming removed 4 bases at V and 5 bases at J, with 15 bases between. The CDR3 has 14 amino acids. As handled by the study authors: Nucleated cell counts were estimated from reference gene primer amplification. Profiled with immunoSEQ multiplex PCR; TCRdb holds only in-frame clones, not every one. D and trimming were read from the DNA, whereas the V and J calls and clone size are those reported in that table. The sample has about 55,000 clones; around 90% are singletons. The TCR originated in an elderly man with acute or convalescent COVID-19. This chain connects TRBV5-1 to TRBJ1-1; D call uncertain. Sequencing was done on a sample of peripheral blood. The CDR3 DNA reads as TGCGCCAGCAGCCCCGATAACCCGGGGACTGAAGCTTTCTTT. Its protein is CASSPDNPGTEAFF.